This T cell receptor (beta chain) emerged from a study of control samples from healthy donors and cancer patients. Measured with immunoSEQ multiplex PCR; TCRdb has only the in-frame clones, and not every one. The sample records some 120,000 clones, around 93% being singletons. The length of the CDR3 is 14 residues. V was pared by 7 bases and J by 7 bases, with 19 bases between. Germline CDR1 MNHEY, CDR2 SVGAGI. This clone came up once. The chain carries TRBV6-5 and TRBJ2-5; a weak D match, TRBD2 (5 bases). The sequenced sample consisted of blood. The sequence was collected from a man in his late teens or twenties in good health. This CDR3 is CASIRTDGETTQYF. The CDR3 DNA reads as TGTGCCAGCATCCGAACGGACGGGGAGACGACCCAGTACTTC.